This TCR beta chain was observed in a study of cytotoxic CD8 clonotypes in ibrutinib-treated CLL. Trimming cost V 0 bases and J 3 bases; bases outside gene matches: 9. The CDR3 contains 18 residues. The germline gives CDR1 SGHRS, CDR2 YFSETQ. Repertoires were generated with immunoSEQ multiplex PCR, while TCRdb's copy carries only in-frame clones and drops some. The sample holds about 200,000 clones, more than 70% seen once. The sequences come from PBMCs, collected after 12 months of ibrutinib treatment. The rearrangement links TRBV5-1 to TRBJ2-1; 10 bases line up with TRBD2. This clonotype was sampled from a human donor with chronic lymphocytic leukemia. CDR3 DNA sequence: TGCGCCAGCAGCTTGGCCCCTGCCGGACTAGCGGACTACAATGAGCAGTTCTTC. It yields the protein CASSLAPAGLADYNEQFF. Filled out from reference TRBV5-1 and TRBJ2-1, the complete variable domain reads KAGVTQTPRYLIKTRGQQVTLSCSPISGHRSVSWYQQTPGQGLQFLFEYFSETQRNKGNFPGRFSGRQFSNSRSEMNVSTLELGDSALYLCASSLAPAGLADYNEQFFGPGTRLTVL.